This is a list of T cell receptor beta chains from one sample in a study of cytomegalovirus exposure and HLA in healthy donors. This table comes from immunoSEQ multiplex PCR, and its TCRdb copy is limited to in-frame clones, with some not included. This table has 75,000 to 95,000 clones, over 55% appearing once. The material sequenced was PBMCs. These receptor sequences come from a woman younger than 45 in good health and CMV-seronegative. The CDR3 runs from the conserved cysteine through the conserved F or W. The order of the fields is J gene, D gene, V gene, clone size, CDR3 protein, CDR3 DNA. D genes are given only for firm matches. A clone size is listed for some rows: how often the clone was seen (once, few, many), or a class if it is expanded.

j_gene: TRBJ2-7
d_gene: NA
v_gene: TRBV5-4
abundance: NA
CDR3aa: CASSLPIAGASHEQYF
CDR3nt: TGTGCCAGCAGCTTGCCTATTGCGGGGGCGAGCCACGAGCAGTACTTC

j_gene: TRBJ2-3
d_gene: NA
v_gene: TRBV30
abundance: NA
CDR3aa: CAWSGGGGTDTQYF
CDR3nt: TGTGCCTGGAGTGGGGGAGGGGGGACAGATACGCAGTATTTT

j_gene: TRBJ2-2
d_gene: NA
v_gene: TRBV27
abundance: NA
CDR3aa: CASSFRLAPPGELFF
CDR3nt: TGTGCCAGCAGTTTTCGCCTAGCCCCCCCCGGGGAGCTGTTTTTT

j_gene: TRBJ1-3
d_gene: NA
v_gene: TRBV6-1
abundance: NA
CDR3aa: CASSERPGLPRNSGNTIYF
CDR3nt: TGTGCCAGCAGTGAGAGGCCAGGACTCCCCCGCAACTCTGGAAACACCATATATTTT

j_gene: TRBJ2-1
d_gene: TRBD2
v_gene: TRBV7-3
abundance: medium-sized
CDR3aa: CASSQAGLGNEQFF
CDR3nt: TGTGCCAGCAGCCAAGCGGGACTAGGAAATGAGCAGTTCTTC

j_gene: TRBJ2-6
d_gene: NA
v_gene: TRBV10-3
abundance: NA
CDR3aa: CAISSKNVLTF
CDR3nt: TGTGCCATCAGTAGCAAGAACGTCCTGACTTTC

j_gene: TRBJ2-7
d_gene: TRBD1
v_gene: TRBV10-2
abundance: few
CDR3aa: CASRQGRGLRIEQYF
CDR3nt: TGCGCCAGCCGGCAAGGCAGGGGGCTACGAATCGAGCAGTACTTC

j_gene: TRBJ1-1
d_gene: NA
v_gene: TRBV5-4
abundance: NA
CDR3aa: CASSFQGGVTEAFF
CDR3nt: TGTGCCAGCAGCTTCCAGGGCGGGGTGACTGAAGCTTTCTTT

j_gene: TRBJ2-5
d_gene: NA
v_gene: TRBV5-6
abundance: NA
CDR3aa: CASSWEGGAQETQYF
CDR3nt: TGTGCCAGCAGTTGGGAGGGGGGGGCCCAAGAGACCCAGTACTTC

j_gene: TRBJ2-2
d_gene: TRBD2
v_gene: TRBV7-8
abundance: NA
CDR3aa: CASSLVRRGMHTGELFF
CDR3nt: TGTGCCAGCAGCTTAGTTCGGCGGGGGATGCACACCGGGGAGCTGTTTTTT

j_gene: TRBJ2-7
d_gene: TRBD1
v_gene: TRBV7-2
abundance: NA
CDR3aa: CASSLGDRGLRSYEQYF
CDR3nt: TGTGCCAGCAGCTTAGGGGACAGGGGGCTTCGCTCCTACGAGCAGTACTTC

j_gene: TRBJ2-7
d_gene: NA
v_gene: TRBV5-5
abundance: NA
CDR3aa: CASNKQGRNYEQYF
CDR3nt: TGTGCCAGCAATAAACAGGGGAGGAATTACGAGCAGTACTTC

j_gene: TRBJ1-1
d_gene: TRBD1
v_gene: TRBV9
abundance: NA
CDR3aa: CASSIRDRAEAFF
CDR3nt: TGTGCCAGCAGCATCAGGGACAGGGCTGAAGCTTTCTTT

j_gene: TRBJ1-6
d_gene: NA
v_gene: TRBV20-1
abundance: NA
CDR3aa: CSARDQVPLHF
CDR3nt: TGCAGTGCTAGAGATCAGGTTCCCCTCCACTTT

j_gene: TRBJ2-5
d_gene: TRBD2
v_gene: TRBV7-9
abundance: once
CDR3aa: CASSLGGLAGSQETQYF
CDR3nt: TGTGCCAGCAGCTTGGGGGGTCTAGCGGGGTCTCAAGAGACCCAGTACTTC

j_gene: TRBJ2-7
d_gene: TRBD2
v_gene: TRBV5-6
abundance: few
CDR3aa: CASSLEGTSLREQYF
CDR3nt: TGTGCCAGCAGCTTGGAGGGGACTAGCTTGCGGGAGCAGTACTTC

j_gene: TRBJ1-5
d_gene: TRBD1
v_gene: TRBV30
abundance: few
CDR3aa: CAWGQGGGPQHF
CDR3nt: TGTGCCTGGGGACAGGGAGGTGGGCCCCAGCATTTT

j_gene: TRBJ2-1
d_gene: NA
v_gene: TRBV5-1
abundance: NA
CDR3aa: CASSSGHRSNNEQFF
CDR3nt: TGCGCCAGCAGCTCGGGACACCGGTCCAACAATGAGCAGTTCTTC

j_gene: TRBJ1-4
d_gene: NA
v_gene: TRBV27
abundance: few
CDR3aa: CASSFFGGREKLFF
CDR3nt: TGTGCCAGCAGTTTTTTCGGGGGTAGGGAAAAACTGTTTTTT

j_gene: TRBJ2-7
d_gene: TRBD1
v_gene: TRBV6-1
abundance: few
CDR3aa: CASIRGGSAFYEQYF
CDR3nt: TGTGCCAGCATTAGAGGGGGCAGTGCCTTCTACGAGCAGTACTTC

j_gene: TRBJ2-1
d_gene: TRBD2
v_gene: TRBV28
abundance: NA
CDR3aa: CASSPSGSGGFNEQFF
CDR3nt: TGTGCCAGCAGTCCGTCGGGTAGCGGGGGTTTCAATGAGCAGTTCTTC

j_gene: TRBJ1-1
d_gene: NA
v_gene: TRBV5-1
abundance: NA
CDR3aa: CASSLVGREEDTEAFF
CDR3nt: TGCGCCAGCAGCTTGGTAGGCAGGGAAGAGGACACTGAAGCTTTCTTT

j_gene: TRBJ1-1
d_gene: TRBD1
v_gene: TRBV27
abundance: NA
CDR3aa: CASSPRGTGGVAEAFF
CDR3nt: TGTGCCAGCAGTCCGCGAGGGACAGGGGGCGTTGCTGAAGCTTTCTTT

j_gene: TRBJ1-5
d_gene: NA
v_gene: TRBV6-5
abundance: NA
CDR3aa: CASRLQGDQPQHF
CDR3nt: TGTGCCAGCAGATTACAGGGAGACCAGCCCCAGCATTTT

j_gene: TRBJ1-2
d_gene: NA
v_gene: TRBV30
abundance: NA
CDR3aa: CAWSGAGSGLLNYGYTF
CDR3nt: TGTGCCTGGAGTGGAGCGGGATCCGGACTGCTGAACTATGGCTACACCTTC

j_gene: TRBJ1-1
d_gene: NA
v_gene: TRBV7-3
abundance: NA
CDR3aa: CASSFGDGTEAFF
CDR3nt: TGTGCCAGCAGCTTCGGGGATGGCACTGAAGCTTTCTTT

j_gene: TRBJ1-1
d_gene: NA
v_gene: TRBV5-1
abundance: few
CDR3aa: CASSLAVQGGTEAFF
CDR3nt: TGCGCCAGCAGCTTGGCAGTGCAGGGAGGGACTGAAGCTTTCTTT

j_gene: TRBJ1-1
d_gene: TRBD1
v_gene: TRBV7-9
abundance: NA
CDR3aa: CSSRPKDRLGTEAFF
CDR3nt: TGTTCCAGCAGACCAAAGGACAGGCTTGGCACTGAAGCTTTCTTT

j_gene: TRBJ1-2
d_gene: TRBD1
v_gene: TRBV10-2
abundance: NA
CDR3aa: CASGWQGAGGYTF
CDR3nt: TGCGCCAGCGGGTGGCAGGGGGCGGGAGGCTACACCTTC